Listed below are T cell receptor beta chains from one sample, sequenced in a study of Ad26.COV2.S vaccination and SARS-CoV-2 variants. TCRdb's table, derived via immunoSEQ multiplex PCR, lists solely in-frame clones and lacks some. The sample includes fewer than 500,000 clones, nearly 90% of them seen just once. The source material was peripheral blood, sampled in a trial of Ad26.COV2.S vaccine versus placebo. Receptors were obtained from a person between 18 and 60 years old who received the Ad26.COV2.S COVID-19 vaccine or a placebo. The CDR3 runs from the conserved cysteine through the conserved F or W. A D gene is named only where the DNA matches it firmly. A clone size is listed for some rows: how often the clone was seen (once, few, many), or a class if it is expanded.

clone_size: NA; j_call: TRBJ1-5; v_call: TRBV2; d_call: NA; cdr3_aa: CASSERGPQPQHF; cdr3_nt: TGTGCCAGCAGTGAACGAGGCCCCCAGCCCCAGCATTTT
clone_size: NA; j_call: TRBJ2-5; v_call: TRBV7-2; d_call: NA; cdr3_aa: CASSFMSEGTQYF; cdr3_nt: TGTGCCAGCAGCTTCATGTCGGAGGGGACCCAGTACTTC
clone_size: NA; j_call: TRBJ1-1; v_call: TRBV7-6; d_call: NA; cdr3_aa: CASSHWEHTEAFF; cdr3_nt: TGTGCCAGCAGCCATTGGGAGCACACTGAAGCTTTCTTT
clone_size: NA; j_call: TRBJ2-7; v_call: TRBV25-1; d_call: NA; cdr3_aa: CASSAWDLTGGGYEQYF; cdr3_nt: TGTGCCAGCAGTGCTTGGGATTTGACAGGAGGCGGCTACGAGCAGTACTTC
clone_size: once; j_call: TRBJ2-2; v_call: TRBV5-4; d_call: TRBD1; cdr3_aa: CASSLLRTGEITGELFF; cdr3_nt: TGTGCCAGCAGCTTGTTGAGGACAGGGGAAATCACCGGGGAGCTGTTTTTT
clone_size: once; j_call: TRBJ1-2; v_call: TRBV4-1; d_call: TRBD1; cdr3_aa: CASSPTVGTGGYGYTF; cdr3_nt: TGCGCCAGCAGCCCTACCGTAGGGACAGGAGGTTATGGCTACACCTTC
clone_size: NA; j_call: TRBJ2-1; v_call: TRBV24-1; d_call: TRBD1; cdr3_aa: CATSLGQISYNEQFF; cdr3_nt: TGTGCCACCAGCCTGGGACAGATCTCCTACAATGAGCAGTTCTTC
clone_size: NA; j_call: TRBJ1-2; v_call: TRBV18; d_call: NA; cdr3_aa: CASSPRQGLENYGYTF; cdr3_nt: TGTGCCAGCTCACCACGGCAGGGGCTCGAGAACTATGGCTACACCTTC
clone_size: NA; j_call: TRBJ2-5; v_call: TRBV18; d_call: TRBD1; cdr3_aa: CASSPTGGVRETQYF; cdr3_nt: TGTGCCAGCTCACCGACAGGGGGCGTCAGGGAGACCCAGTACTTC
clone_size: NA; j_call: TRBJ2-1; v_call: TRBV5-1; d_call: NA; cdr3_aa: CASSLAGSVYNEQFF; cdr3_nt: TGCGCCAGCAGCTTGGCCGGAAGCGTTTACAATGAGCAGTTCTTC
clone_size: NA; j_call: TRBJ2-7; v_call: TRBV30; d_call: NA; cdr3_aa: CAWSVGGDQYF; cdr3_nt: TGTGCCTGGAGTGTAGGAGGGGATCAGTACTTC
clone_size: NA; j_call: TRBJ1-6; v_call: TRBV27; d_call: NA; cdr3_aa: CASSFVQGNNSPLHF; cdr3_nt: TGTGCCAGCAGTTTCGTACAGGGTAATAATTCACCCCTCCACTTT
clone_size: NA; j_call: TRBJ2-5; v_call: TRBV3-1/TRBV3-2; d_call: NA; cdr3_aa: CASSPPGIKETQYF; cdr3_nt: TGTGCCAGCAGCCCTCCAGGGATTAAGGAGACCCAGTACTTC
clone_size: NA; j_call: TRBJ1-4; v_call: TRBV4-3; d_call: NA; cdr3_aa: CASSHNRATNEKLFF; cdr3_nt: TGCGCCAGCAGCCACAACAGGGCAACTAATGAAAAACTGTTTTTT
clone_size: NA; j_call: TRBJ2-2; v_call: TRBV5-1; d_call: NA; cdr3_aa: CASSPLLAPGELFF; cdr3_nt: TGCGCCAGCAGCCCGCTCCTAGCACCCGGGGAGCTGTTTTTT
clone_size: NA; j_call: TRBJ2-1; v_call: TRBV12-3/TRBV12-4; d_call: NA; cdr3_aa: CASSLLYEQFF; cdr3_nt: TGTGCCAGCAGTTTATTGTATGAGCAGTTCTTC
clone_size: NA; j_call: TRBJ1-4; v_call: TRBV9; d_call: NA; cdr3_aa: CASSVAGAGEKLFF; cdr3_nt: TGTGCCAGCAGCGTAGCAGGGGCGGGTGAAAAACTGTTTTTT
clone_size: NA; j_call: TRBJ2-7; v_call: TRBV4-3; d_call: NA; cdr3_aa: CASSHSPSYEQYF; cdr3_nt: TGCGCCAGCAGCCACTCCCCTAGCTACGAGCAGTACTTC
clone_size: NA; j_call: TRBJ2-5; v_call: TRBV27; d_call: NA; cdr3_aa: CASREGGQETQYF; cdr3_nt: TGTGCCAGCAGAGAGGGAGGCCAAGAGACCCAGTACTTC
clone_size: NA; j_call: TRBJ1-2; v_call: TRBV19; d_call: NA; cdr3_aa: CASSIWQGNGYTF; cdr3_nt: TGTGCCAGTAGTATTTGGCAGGGTAATGGCTACACCTTC
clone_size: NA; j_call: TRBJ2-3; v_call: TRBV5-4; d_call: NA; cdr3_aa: CASSKDSTDTQYF; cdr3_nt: TGTGCCAGCAGCAAAGACAGCACAGATACGCAGTATTTT
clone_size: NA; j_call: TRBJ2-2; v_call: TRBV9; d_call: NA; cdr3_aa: CASRKAGGAGELFF; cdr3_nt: TGTGCCAGCCGTAAAGCTGGGGGAGCCGGGGAGCTGTTTTTT
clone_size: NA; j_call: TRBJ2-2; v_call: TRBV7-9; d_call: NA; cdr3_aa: CASSLRVVTGELFF; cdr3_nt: TGTGCCAGCAGCTTAAGGGTTGTCACCGGGGAGCTGTTTTTT
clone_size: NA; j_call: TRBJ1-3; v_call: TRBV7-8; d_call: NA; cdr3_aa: CASSLVGGSSGNTIYF; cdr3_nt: TGTGCCAGCAGCTTAGTAGGGGGGTCCTCGGGAAACACCATATATTTT
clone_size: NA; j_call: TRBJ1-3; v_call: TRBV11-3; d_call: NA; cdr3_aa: CASSADTLSSGNTIYF; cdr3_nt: TGTGCCAGCAGCGCTGACACGCTTTCTTCTGGAAACACCATATATTTT
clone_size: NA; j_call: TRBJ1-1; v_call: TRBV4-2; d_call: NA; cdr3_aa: CASSHNRQTNTEAFF; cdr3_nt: TGTGCCAGCAGCCACAATCGACAGACGAACACTGAAGCTTTCTTT
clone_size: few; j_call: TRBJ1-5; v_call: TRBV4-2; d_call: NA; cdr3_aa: CASSPSVGGGRQPQHF; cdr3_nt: TGTGCCAGCAGCCCCAGTGTGGGCGGGGGTCGTCAGCCCCAGCATTTT
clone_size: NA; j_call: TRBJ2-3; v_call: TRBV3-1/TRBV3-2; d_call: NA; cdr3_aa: CASSRLTDTQYF; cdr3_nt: TGTGCCAGCAGCCGTTTAACAGATACGCAGTATTTT
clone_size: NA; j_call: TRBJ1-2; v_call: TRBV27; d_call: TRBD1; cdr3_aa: CASSPLALPGTAYGYTF; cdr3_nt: TGTGCCAGCAGTCCCCTAGCATTGCCCGGGACAGCCTATGGCTACACCTTC
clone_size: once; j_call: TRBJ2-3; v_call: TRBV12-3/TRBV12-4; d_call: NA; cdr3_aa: CASQSGQHTQYF; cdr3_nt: TGTGCCAGCCAAAGCGGGCAGCATACGCAGTATTTT
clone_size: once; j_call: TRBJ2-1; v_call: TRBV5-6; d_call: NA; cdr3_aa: CASSRRGNYNEQFF; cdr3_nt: TGTGCCAGCAGCCGGCGGGGCAACTACAATGAGCAGTTCTTC
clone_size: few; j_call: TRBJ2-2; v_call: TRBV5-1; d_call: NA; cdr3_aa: CASSFGQGIAGELFF; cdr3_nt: TGCGCCAGCAGCTTCGGTCAGGGGATAGCCGGGGAGCTGTTTTTT
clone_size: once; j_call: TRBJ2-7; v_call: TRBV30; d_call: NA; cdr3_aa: CAWSGSYEQYF; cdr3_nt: TGTGCCTGGAGCGGAAGCTACGAGCAGTACTTC
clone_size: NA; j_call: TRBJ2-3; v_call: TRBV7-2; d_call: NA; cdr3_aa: CASSLGDDRNTQYF; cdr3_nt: TGTGCCAGCAGCTTAGGAGACGACAGGAATACGCAGTATTTT
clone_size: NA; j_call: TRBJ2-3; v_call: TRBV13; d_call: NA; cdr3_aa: CASSLPSLDTQYF; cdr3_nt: TGTGCCAGCAGCTTACCTTCTTTAGATACGCAGTATTTT
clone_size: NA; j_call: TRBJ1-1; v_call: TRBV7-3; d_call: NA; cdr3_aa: CASSLSRLHTEAFF; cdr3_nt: TGTGCCAGCAGCTTAAGCAGGCTTCACACTGAAGCTTTCTTT
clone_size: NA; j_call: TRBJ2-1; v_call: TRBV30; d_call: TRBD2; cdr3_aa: CAWSKSGSSYNEQFF; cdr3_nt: TGTGCCTGGAGTAAAAGCGGGAGCTCCTACAATGAGCAGTTCTTC
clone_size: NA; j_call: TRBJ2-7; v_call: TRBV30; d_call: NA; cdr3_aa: CAGRSSVREDGQYF; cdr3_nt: TGTGCCGGGAGGTCAAGTGTTCGCGAGGACGGGCAGTACTTC
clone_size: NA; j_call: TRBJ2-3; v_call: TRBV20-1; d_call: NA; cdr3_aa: CSASRPSDTQYF; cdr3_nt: TGCAGTGCTAGTAGGCCGTCAGATACGCAGTATTTT
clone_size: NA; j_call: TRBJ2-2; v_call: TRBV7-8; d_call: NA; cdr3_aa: CASYNDLTVNTGELFF; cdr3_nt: TGTGCCAGCTATAATGACCTGACAGTCAACACCGGGGAGCTGTTTTTT
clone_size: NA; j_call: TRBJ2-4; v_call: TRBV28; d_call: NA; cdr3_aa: CASSLPGQPYVQYF; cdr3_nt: TGTGCCAGCAGTCTGCCGGGGCAGCCTTATGTTCAGTACTTC
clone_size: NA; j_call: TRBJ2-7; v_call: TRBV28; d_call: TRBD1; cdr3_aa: CASSTGVGRGSYEQYF; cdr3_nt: TGTGCCAGCTCAACGGGTGTGGGCAGGGGGTCCTACGAGCAGTACTTC
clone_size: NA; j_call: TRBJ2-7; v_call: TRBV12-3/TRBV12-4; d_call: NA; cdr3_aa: CASSFGRGQYF; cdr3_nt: TGTGCCAGCAGTTTTGGACGAGGGCAGTACTTC
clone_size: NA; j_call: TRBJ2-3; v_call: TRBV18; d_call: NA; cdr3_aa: CASSPQAALGRDTQYF; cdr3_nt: TGTGCCAGCTCACCACAGGCAGCCTTGGGAAGGGATACGCAGTATTTT
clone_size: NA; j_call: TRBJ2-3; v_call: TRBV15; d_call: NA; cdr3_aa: CATSREFGLLTDTQYF; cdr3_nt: TGTGCCACCAGCAGAGAATTTGGACTCCTCACAGATACGCAGTATTTT
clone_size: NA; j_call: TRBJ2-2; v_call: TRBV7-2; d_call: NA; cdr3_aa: CASSLALAYYTGELFF; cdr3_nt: TGTGCCAGCAGCTTAGCTCTAGCGTACTATACCGGGGAGCTGTTTTTT